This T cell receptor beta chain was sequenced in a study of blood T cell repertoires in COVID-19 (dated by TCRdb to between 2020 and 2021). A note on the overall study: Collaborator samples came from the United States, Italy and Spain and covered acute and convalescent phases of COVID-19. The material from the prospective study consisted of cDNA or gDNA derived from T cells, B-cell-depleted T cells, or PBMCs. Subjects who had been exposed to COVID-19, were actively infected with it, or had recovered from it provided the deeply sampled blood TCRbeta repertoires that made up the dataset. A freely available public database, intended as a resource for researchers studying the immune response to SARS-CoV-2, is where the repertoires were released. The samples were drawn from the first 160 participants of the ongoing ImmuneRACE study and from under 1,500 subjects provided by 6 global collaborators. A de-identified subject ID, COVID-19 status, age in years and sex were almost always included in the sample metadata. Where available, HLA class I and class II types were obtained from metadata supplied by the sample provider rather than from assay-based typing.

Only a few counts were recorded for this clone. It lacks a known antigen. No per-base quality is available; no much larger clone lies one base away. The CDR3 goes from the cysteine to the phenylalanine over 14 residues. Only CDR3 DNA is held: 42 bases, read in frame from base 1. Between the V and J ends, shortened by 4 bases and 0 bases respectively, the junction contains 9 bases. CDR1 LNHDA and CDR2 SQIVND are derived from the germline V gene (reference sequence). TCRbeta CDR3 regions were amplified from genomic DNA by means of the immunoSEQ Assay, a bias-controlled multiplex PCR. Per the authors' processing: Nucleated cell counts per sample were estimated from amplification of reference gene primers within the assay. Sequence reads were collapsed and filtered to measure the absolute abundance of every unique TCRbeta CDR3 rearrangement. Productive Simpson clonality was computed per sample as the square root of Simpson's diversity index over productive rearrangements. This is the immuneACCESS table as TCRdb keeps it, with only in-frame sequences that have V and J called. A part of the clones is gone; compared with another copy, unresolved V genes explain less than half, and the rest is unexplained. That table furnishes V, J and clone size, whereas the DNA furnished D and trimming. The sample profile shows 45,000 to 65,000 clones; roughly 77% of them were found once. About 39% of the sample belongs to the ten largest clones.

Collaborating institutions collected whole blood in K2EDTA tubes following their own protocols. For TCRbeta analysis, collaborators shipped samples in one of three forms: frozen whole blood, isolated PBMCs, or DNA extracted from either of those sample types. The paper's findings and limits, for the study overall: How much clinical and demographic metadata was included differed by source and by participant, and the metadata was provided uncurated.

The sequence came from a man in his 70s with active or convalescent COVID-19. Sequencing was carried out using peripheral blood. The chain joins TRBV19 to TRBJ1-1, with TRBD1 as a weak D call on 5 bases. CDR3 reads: CASSTQGMNTEAFF. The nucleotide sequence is TGTGCCAGTAGTACCCAGGGCATGAACACTGAAGCTTTCTTT. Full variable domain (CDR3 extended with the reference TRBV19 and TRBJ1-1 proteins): DGGITQSPKYLFRKEGQNVTLSCEQNLNHDAMYWYRQDPGQGLRLIYYSQIVNDFQKGDIAEGYSVSREKKESFPLTVTSAQKNPTAFYLCASSTQGMNTEAFFGQGTRLTVV.